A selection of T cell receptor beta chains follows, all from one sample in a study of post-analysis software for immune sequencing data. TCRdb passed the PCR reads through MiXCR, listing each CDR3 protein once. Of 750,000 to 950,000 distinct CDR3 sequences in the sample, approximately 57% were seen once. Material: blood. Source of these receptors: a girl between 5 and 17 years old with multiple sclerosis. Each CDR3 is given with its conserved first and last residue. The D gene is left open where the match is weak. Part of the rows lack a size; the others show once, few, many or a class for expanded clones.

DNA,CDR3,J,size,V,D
TGTGCCAGCAGGGGAGGACTAGCGGTCCGCACAGATACGCAGTATTTT,CASRGGLAVRTDTQYF,TRBJ2-3,.,TRBV7-9,TRBD2
TGCAGTGCTTTTAGGACGGAGACCCAGTACTTC,CSAFRTETQYF,TRBJ2-5,.,TRBV20-1,.
TGCGCCAGCAGCCCAGGGACAGGGCTTAACTATGGCTACACCTTC,CASSPGTGLNYGYTF,TRBJ1-2,.,TRBV5-1,TRBD1
TGTGCCAGCAGCACTGTGACCACGGCCTATGAGCAGTTCTTC,CASSTVTTAYEQFF,TRBJ2-1,.,TRBV7-6,.
TGTGCCAGCAGTTGGGGTAATACGCAGTATTTT,CASSWGNTQYF,TRBJ2-3,.,TRBV6-2/TRBV6-3,.
TGTGCCAGCAGCGCGACAGGGGGAGCAGAGACCCAGTACTTC,CASSATGGAETQYF,TRBJ2-5,.,TRBV9,TRBD1
TGTGCCAGCAAAGGTGGACCTAACATTCAGTACTTC,CASKGGPNIQYF,TRBJ2-4,.,TRBV25-1,.
TGCAGTGCTAGGCGGACACTCCCCTTGGGTGAGCAGTTCTTC,CSARRTLPLGEQFF,TRBJ2-1,.,TRBV20-1,.
TGCGCCAGCAGCCTATATAGCGGGGGGTTAGATACGCAGTATTTT,CASSLYSGGLDTQYF,TRBJ2-3,.,TRBV4-1,TRBD2
TGTGCCAGCAGTTTACTAAGGATCGGAGAGACCCAGTACTTC,CASSLLRIGETQYF,TRBJ2-5,few,TRBV12-3/TRBV12-4,.
TGTGCCAGCAGCTCCAGGGGGCACACAGATACGCAGTATTTT,CASSSRGHTDTQYF,TRBJ2-3,.,TRBV5-6,TRBD1
TGTGCCAGCAGTACCCAGACAGGACGTAGCAATCAGCCCCAGCATTTT,CASSTQTGRSNQPQHF,TRBJ1-5,.,TRBV12-3/TRBV12-4,.
TGTGCCAGCAGCCAAGCCCCTACATTCACAGATACGCAGTATTTT,CASSQAPTFTDTQYF,TRBJ2-3,.,TRBV12-3/TRBV12-4,.
TGCAGTGCTAGAAGATTGAGTGCGGCCTACACCTTC,CSARRLSAAYTF,TRBJ1-2,few,TRBV20-1,.
TGTGCCAGCGGTACTTTGGGGGTTATAGAGACCCAGTACTTC,CASGTLGVIETQYF,TRBJ2-5,few,TRBV7-2,.
TGCGCCAGCAGTGAGTCCGGGTACGGGGAGACCCAGTACTTC,CASSESGYGETQYF,TRBJ2-5,.,TRBV10-2,.
TGTGCCAGCAGTCGGACAGAGGGGGAATCGGGCAATCAGCCCCAGCATTTT,CASSRTEGESGNQPQHF,TRBJ1-5,.,TRBV6-1,.
TGCAGTGCTAGACCGACCCAGCAAGAGACCCAGTACTTC,CSARPTQQETQYF,TRBJ2-5,.,TRBV20-1,.
TGTGCCAGCAGCTGGTCTACGGGGCAGTACTTC,CASSWSTGQYF,TRBJ2-7,few,TRBV2,.
TGCAGTGCAACGCGGGGGGGCCCGGTCGCTAGCAATGAGCAGTTCTTC,CSATRGGPVASNEQFF,TRBJ2-1,.,TRBV20-1,TRBD2
TGCGCCAGCAGCTTGGACCTGAAAGGAGGCTATGGCTACACCTTC,CASSLDLKGGYGYTF,TRBJ1-2,.,TRBV5-1,.
TGCAGTGCTAGAGATGTGAGGCCCTACGAGCAGTACTTC,CSARDVRPYEQYF,TRBJ2-7,few,TRBV20-1,.
TGCGCCAGCAGCCCGAACGTCGGACAGGGGAGGGACGAGCAGTACTTC,CASSPNVGQGRDEQYF,TRBJ2-7,few,TRBV5-1,TRBD1
TGCGCCAGCAGCCAAGAGGGGGCAGGGGGCTTCACAGATACGCAGTATTTT,CASSQEGAGGFTDTQYF,TRBJ2-3,.,TRBV4-1,TRBD1
TGTGCCAGTAGTCCGATAGCGGGGAGGAACACAGATACGCAGTATTTT,CASSPIAGRNTDTQYF,TRBJ2-3,.,TRBV19,TRBD2
TGCAGTGCGGGCGTACGGCTCTCCTACAATGAGCAGTTCTTC,CSAGVRLSYNEQFF,TRBJ2-1,few,TRBV20-1,.
TGTGCCAGCAGTTGGGACAGGGCCTCTTACGAGCAGTACTTC,CASSWDRASYEQYF,TRBJ2-7,.,TRBV27,TRBD1
TGTGCCAGCAGCTTATCATCAGGTCAGGGCGTTGGCTACACCTTC,CASSLSSGQGVGYTF,TRBJ1-2,few,TRBV7-2,.
TGCAGTGCTCCCAGGAGAGGGACTACTGAGCAGTTCTTC,CSAPRRGTTEQFF,TRBJ2-1,.,TRBV20-1,TRBD2
TGTGCCAGCAGCCAAGGGCTATTGCTCCCGGGCAATGAGCAGTTCTTC,CASSQGLLLPGNEQFF,TRBJ2-1,.,TRBV14,.
TGTGCCACCAGCCCCCGTAGGGTCTACGAGCAGTACTTC,CATSPRRVYEQYF,TRBJ2-7,.,TRBV15,.
TGTGCCAGCAGTCCCGGCTACAGGGAGCAAGGCTACACCTTC,CASSPGYREQGYTF,TRBJ1-2,.,TRBV12-3/TRBV12-4,.